This entry is about one T cell receptor beta chain. It lacks a known antigen. No qualities accompany the bases; no much larger clone lies one base away. V loses 6 bases at its end and J loses 4 bases; junction bases beyond the gene matches: 5. Taken from cysteine to phenylalanine, the CDR3 has 15 residues. Only the CDR3 portion is preserved as DNA: 45 bases, with reading frame beginning at the first base. Based on the germline V gene, the CDR1 and CDR2 sequences are MNHEY and SVGAGI. This sample was included in a study of Tregs in tolerant kidney transplant recipients (dated by TCRdb to between 2017 and 2020). Regarding the research as a whole: The study applied TCRbeta sequencing to find donor-specific regulatory T cells before combined kidney and bone marrow transplantation and then followed those same cells after transplant. In 3 healthy controls, several methods of expanding Tregs specific for an allogeneic donor were compared by TCRbeta repertoire sequencing. Points the paper makes about the study in general: Because only a small number of patients were included, the study had limitations, and the results will need to be validated in larger populations as well as under other immunosuppression protocols. Biological reproducibility was not directly assessed, although technical replication error appeared to be minimal. The most biologically relevant and donor-specific TCRbeta repertoire appeared to be identified by expanding Tregs with activated donor B cells.

Unstimulated Tregs (CD4+CD25+CD127-), CD4+ non-Tregs (CD4+CD25-), CD4 and CD8 cells were FACS-sorted from thawed PBMCs. Blood from healthy controls was obtained either from healthy volunteers or as purchased buffy coats. Healthy control blood was processed to PBMCs with a Ficoll density gradient and then cryopreserved, whereas patient PBMCs were collected both before and after transplant. For TCRbeta CDR3 sequencing, genomic DNA was extracted from sorted cells using the QIAGEN DNeasy Blood and Tissue Kit. Through immunoSEQ, high-throughput TCRbeta CDR3 sequencing was done commercially, including PCR amplification with internal controls and bias correction. Turning to the authors' computational methods: Unique productive TCRbeta sequences were defined by CDR3 nucleotide sequence where primers matched, otherwise by CDR3 amino acid sequence with Vbeta and Jbeta genes. To correct for sorting error, sequences found in more than one sorted population at a frequency ratio of 2:1 or less were discarded, and the remaining shared sequences were assigned to the population with the higher frequency. A sequence counted as donor-reactive if, in CFSE-low cells, the sequence had a frequency of at least 0.01% and was expanded at least 5-fold compared with unstimulated cells. Repertoire divergence was quantified by Jensen-Shannon divergence using the top 100 TCRbeta sequences ranked by frequency. When a sample had multiple sequencing runs, each run was corrected for sorting error separately and the runs were then pooled. The immuneACCESS repertoire file appears here via TCRdb, limited to in-frame rearrangements. These files lack a portion of the clones; in checked studies, under half of the deficit traces to unresolved V genes, and the cause of the others is not known. V and J calls and clone size are copied from that table; D and trimming were computed from the DNA. This sample lists some 16,000 clones; around nine tenths were detected once. The top ten clones comprise over 10% of the sample.

This chain joins TRBV6-5 to TRBJ2-2; 10 of the junction bases match TRBD2. The TCR originated in a human donor in good health. The sequenced material came from CD8+ T cells from blood. The CDR3 reads as follows: CASSHLAGATGELFF. The DNA sequence follows: TGTGCCAGCAGCCATCTAGCGGGAGCCACCGGGGAGCTGTTTTTT.